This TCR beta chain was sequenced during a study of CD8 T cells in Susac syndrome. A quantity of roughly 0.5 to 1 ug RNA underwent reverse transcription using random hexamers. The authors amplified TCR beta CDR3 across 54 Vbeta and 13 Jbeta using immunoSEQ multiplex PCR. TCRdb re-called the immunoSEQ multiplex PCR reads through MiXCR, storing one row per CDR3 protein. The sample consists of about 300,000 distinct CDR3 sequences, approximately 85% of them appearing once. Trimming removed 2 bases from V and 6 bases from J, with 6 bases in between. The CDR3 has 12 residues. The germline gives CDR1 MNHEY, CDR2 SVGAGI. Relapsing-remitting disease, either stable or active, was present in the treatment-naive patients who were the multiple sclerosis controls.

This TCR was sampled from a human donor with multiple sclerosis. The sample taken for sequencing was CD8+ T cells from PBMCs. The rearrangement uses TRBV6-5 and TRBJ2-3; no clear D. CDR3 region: CASSYGRDTQYF. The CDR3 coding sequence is TGTGCCAGCAGTTACGGGCGTGATACGCAGTATTTT.